This paragraph covers one T cell receptor beta chain sequence. The antigen it binds to is not known. There are no base qualities to consult, and no much larger clone falls within one base. The library was prepared using 5' RACE. Sequencing was performed on an Illumina HiSeq 2500. A second PCR of roughly 7 to 12 cycles was performed with a sample-barcoded 5' primer and a J-beta primer mix. A unique molecular identifier was introduced onto each TCR beta cDNA molecule by a template-switch 5' adaptor carrying 12 random nucleotides. Each sample yielded at least 3 million CDR3-containing paired-end reads. First-strand cDNA was synthesized from all RNA with the Mint cDNA synthesis kit, primed by a TRBC-specific oligonucleotide. Following uracil-DNA glycosylase treatment, all cDNA underwent a first 18-cycle PCR with the universal primers M1SS and BC2_uni_R. The authors' pipeline ran thus. Normalization of each sample was performed by random selection of 1 million high-quality reads, each carrying a distinct molecular identifier. Reads sharing molecular identifiers were discarded rather than binned into consensus sequences. CDR3 identification, clonotype clustering and error correction used MiTCR with a Q25 quality threshold and the strictest error-elimination algorithm. A nonparametric unseen species model with Euler transformation was used to estimate lower-bound total TCR beta diversity. TCRdb itself trimmed the public reads at Q25 with fastp, ran MiXCR and retained productive beta chains. Each CDR3 protein gets just one entry, which takes the most common genes and DNA from the rows behind it. The V and J calls follow TCRdb's processing rather than the paper's. This sample lists 850,000 to 1,300,000 distinct CDR3 sequences; under 55% were detected once. The ten largest clonotypes hold 18% of the sample.

From cysteine to phenylalanine, the CDR3 is 17 amino acids long. Here the CDR3 DNA is all that survives: 51 bases in frame from base 1. V is pruned by 4 bases and J by 2 bases, leaving 8 bases of the junction without a gene match. This sample stems from a study of blood T cells in healthy people across ages (dated by TCRdb to between 2015 and 2016). Regarding the complete study: In model experiments, template switching captured about one uniquely barcoded TCR beta cDNA molecule for every two T cells. To track age-related changes in TCR beta repertoire diversity, the study relied on deep sequencing normalized with unique cDNA molecular identifiers. The donors were split into four age groups: young (average 16 years), middle-aged (about 40), aged (62) and long-lived (under 85). Donors of different ages were randomly distributed across sequencing lanes to avoid experimental bias. Two additional independent replicas of 1 million unique cDNA reads from the same blood draw were analyzed for two donors (one aged 18 to 30 and one aged 80 or older).

Systemically healthy Caucasian individuals from Russia, about 38 in total and aged roughly 6 to 100 years, were included as donors. Roughly 11 milliliters of peripheral blood were drawn from each donor into EDTA-treated Vacutainer tubes. PBMCs were isolated by Ficoll-Paque density-gradient centrifugation, with at least 7 million obtained per sample. Total RNA, at least 6 micrograms per sample, was extracted from PBMCs with Trizol reagent. The percentages of naive CD45RAhigh/CD27high T cells were determined by flow cytometry on a PBMC aliquot from every donor. The study at large found these results: The percentage of naive T cells measured by flow cytometry correlated strongly with observed TCR beta diversity. Estimates of total diversity from one million sequenced T cells were regarded as lower bounds and underestimates. Compared with the aged group, the long-lived group had more naive CD4+ T cells, fewer expanded clones and increased TCR diversity, a pattern suggesting age selection. Observed TCR beta diversity per million T cells fell roughly linearly with age, and a significant reduction was already apparent by age roughly 40. Conclusive comparison of naive and antigen-experienced compartments was prevented by the profiling of bulk unsorted PBMCs. Because the CMV infection status of the donors was unknown, age-related changes in expanded clonotypes may potentially have been confounded.

The sequence was obtained from a woman aged 60-70 years in good health. The sequencing input was blood. The rearranged segments are TRBV12-3 or TRBV12-4 and TRBJ2-3, with TRBD2 identical over 11 junction bases. For the CDR3, the sequence is CASSSPQTSGATDTQYF. The sequenced DNA is TGTGCCAGCAGTTCCCCCCAGACTAGCGGGGCCACAGATACGCAGTATTTT.